The TCR beta chain described here comes from a study of PD-L1 blockade in urothelial cancer. Overall study context: Bladder-origin urothelial cancer in males covered about nine tenths of the roughly 30 patients.

Time point meaning: peripheral blood 6 weeks after treatment start. Profiled with immunoSEQ multiplex PCR; TCRdb holds only in-frame clones, not every one. This sample has roughly 120,000 clones, with about 89% found just once. The sequences come from PBMCs, collected around atezolizumab (anti-PD-L1) treatment. The source of this sequence is a man in his sixties with urothelial cancer.

The DNA of the CDR3 is TGTGCCAGCTCACCGTCGGGACAGGCCGCTAACGAGCAGTACTTC. It encodes CASSPSGQAANEQYF. V and J are TRBV18 and TRBJ2-7, with TRBD1 matching over 8 bases. Germline CDR1 KGHSH, CDR2 LQKENI. The CDR3 loop spans 15 amino acids. With 3 bases clipped from V and 5 bases from J, the junction kept 9 bases outside the gene matches.